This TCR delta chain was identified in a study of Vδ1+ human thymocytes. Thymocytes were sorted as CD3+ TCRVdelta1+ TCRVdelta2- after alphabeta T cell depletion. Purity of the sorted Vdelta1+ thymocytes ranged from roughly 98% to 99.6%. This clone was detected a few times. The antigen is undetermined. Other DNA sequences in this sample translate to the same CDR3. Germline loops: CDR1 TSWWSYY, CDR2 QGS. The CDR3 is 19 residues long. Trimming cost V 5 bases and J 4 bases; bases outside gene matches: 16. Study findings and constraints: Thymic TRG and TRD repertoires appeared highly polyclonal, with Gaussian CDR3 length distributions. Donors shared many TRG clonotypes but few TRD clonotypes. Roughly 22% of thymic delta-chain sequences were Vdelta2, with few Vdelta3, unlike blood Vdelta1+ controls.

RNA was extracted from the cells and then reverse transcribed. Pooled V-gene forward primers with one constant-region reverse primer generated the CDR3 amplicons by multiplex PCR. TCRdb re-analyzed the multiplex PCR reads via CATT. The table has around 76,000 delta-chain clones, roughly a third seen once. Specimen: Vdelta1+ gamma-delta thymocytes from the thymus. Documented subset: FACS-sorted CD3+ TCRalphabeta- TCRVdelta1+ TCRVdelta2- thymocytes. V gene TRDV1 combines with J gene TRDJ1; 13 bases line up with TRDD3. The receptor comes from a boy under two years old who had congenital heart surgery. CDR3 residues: CALGRALLGDTPPGDKLIF. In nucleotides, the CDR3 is TGTGCTCTTGGGAGGGCGCTACTGGGGGATACGCCCCCAGGCGATAAACTCATCTTT.